The 4 T cell receptor beta chains listed next were all sequenced from one sample in a study of blood T cell repertoires in COVID-19 (dated by TCRdb to the early 2020s). The library was obtained by the immunoSEQ multiplex PCR assay. TCRdb re-hosts the immuneACCESS table, in-frame sequences only. Its copies lack some clones; in the studies checked, an unresolved V gene accounts for under half of them, and the cause for the rest is not known. Counted in this sample were about 190,000 clones; 90% of them appeared once. 0.62% of the sample is in the top ten clones. Source material: peripheral blood. Source of these receptors: a man between 45 and 60 years old with acute or convalescent COVID-19.

The chain links TRBV6-5 to TRBJ2-1; possible D gene TRBD1, 5 bases. The V and J ends lost 6 bases and 8 bases respectively, with 17 bases between them. Germline V lookup: CDR1 MNHEY, CDR2 SVGAGI. The CDR3 covers 14 residues. The chain's CDR3 is CASRSSPGWDEQFF. In DNA, the CDR3 is TGTGCCAGCAGATCTTCTCCAGGGTGGGATGAGCAGTTCTTC.

V is TRBV20-1 and J is TRBJ2-1; perhaps TRBD1 as D (5 bases). This CDR3 contains 15 residues. Germline V gene lookup returns CDR1 DFQATT and CDR2 SNEGSKA (reference sequence). V was clipped by 3 bases and J by 4 bases, with 16 bases between them. In DNA, the CDR3 is TGCAGTGCTAGTAGGGGCGCGATATCTTACAATGAGCAGTTCTTC. This translates into CSASRGAISYNEQFF.

The rearrangement links TRBV7-9 to TRBJ2-3; weak D call: TRBD1 (6 bases). The CDR3 covers 14 residues. The V end lost 7 bases, the J end lost 2 bases, and 13 bases lay between the germline ends. Per the germline V gene, CDR1 is SEHNR and CDR2 is FQNEAQ (reference sequence). The CDR3 sequence: CASKQGRLTDTQYF. As DNA, the CDR3 is TGTGCCAGCAAGCAGGGGAGACTCACAGATACGCAGTATTTT.

The J gene is TRBJ2-2, the V gene TRBV5-1, with 7 positions matching TRBD1. CDR3 size: 14 residues. From germline, CDR1 is SGHRS and CDR2 YFSETQ. The V gene end was trimmed by 5 bases and the J gene end by 4 bases; junction bases not matched to a gene: 5. CDR3 in amino acids: CASSGGQFTGELFF. The CDR3, as DNA: TGCGCCAGCAGTGGGGGACAGTTCACCGGGGAGCTGTTTTTT. Complete variable domain (other parts from reference TRBV5-1 and TRBJ2-2): KAGVTQTPRYLIKTRGQQVTLSCSPISGHRSVSWYQQTPGQGLQFLFEYFSETQRNKGNFPGRFSGRQFSNSRSEMNVSTLELGDSALYLCASSGGQFTGELFFGEGSRLTVL.